This T cell receptor beta chain is from a study of tissue T cells after allogeneic stem cell transplantation. Data came from immunoSEQ multiplex PCR; TCRdb stores just in-frame clones and leaves some out. Of approximately 6,100 clones detected, roughly 67% appear once; the ten largest clones hold 13% to 15%. Germline assignment: CDR1 GTSNPN and CDR2 SVGIG (reference sequence). CDR3 length equals 14 residues. V was shortened by 2 bases and J by 1 base, with 12 bases between the two germline ends. This clone turned up a few times. J is TRBJ2-7 and V is TRBV30; perhaps D is TRBD1 or TRBD2 (6 bases each). This receptor was obtained from a woman aged 18-55 years with breast cancer. This specimen was duodenum tissue, taken at autopsy. The DNA of the CDR3 is TGTGCCTGGAGTCCAAAGGGGGGTTCCTACGAGCAGTACTTC. Translation gives CAWSPKGGSYEQYF.